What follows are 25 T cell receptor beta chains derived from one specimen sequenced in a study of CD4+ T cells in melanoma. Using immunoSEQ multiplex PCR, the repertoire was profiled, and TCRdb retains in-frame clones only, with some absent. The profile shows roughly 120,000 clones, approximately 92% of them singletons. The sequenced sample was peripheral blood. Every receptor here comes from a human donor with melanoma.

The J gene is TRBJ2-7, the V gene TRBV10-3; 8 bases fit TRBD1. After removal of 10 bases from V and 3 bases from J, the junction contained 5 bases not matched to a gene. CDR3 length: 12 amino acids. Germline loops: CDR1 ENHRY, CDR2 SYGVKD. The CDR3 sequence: CATRTGGYEQYF. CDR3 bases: TGTGCCACTAGAACAGGGGGCTACGAGCAGTACTTC.

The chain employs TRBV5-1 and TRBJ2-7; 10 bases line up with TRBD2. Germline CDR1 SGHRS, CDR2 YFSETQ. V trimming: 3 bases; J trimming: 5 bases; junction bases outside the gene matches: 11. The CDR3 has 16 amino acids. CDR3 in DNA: TGCGCCAGCAGCTCCTTAGCGGGGGGACCCCCCCACGAGCAGTACTTC. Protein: CASSSLAGGPPHEQYF.

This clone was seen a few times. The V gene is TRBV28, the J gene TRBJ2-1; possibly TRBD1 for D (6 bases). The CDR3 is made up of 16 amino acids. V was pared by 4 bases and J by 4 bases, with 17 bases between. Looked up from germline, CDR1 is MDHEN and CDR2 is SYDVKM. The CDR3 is CASSYSRGASYNEQFF. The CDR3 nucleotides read TGTGCCAGCAGTTACTCCAGGGGCGCAAGTTACAATGAGCAGTTCTTC.

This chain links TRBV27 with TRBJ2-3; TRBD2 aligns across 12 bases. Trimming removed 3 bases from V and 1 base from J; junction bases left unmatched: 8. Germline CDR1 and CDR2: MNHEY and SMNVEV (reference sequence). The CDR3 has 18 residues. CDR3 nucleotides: TGTGCCAGCAGTTTTTTCCGCCGACTAGCGGGAGGCACAGATACGCAGTATTTT. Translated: CASSFFRRLAGGTDTQYF.

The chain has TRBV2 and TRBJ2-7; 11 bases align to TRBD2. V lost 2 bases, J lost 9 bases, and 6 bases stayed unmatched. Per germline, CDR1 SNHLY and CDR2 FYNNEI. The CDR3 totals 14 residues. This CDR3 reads CASSEFGTSGTQYF. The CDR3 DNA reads TGTGCCAGCAGTGAATTTGGGACTAGCGGCACGCAGTACTTC.

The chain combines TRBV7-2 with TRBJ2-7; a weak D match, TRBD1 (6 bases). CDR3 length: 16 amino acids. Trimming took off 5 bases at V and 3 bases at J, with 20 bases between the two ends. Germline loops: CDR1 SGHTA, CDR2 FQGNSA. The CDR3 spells CASSHIPSGTNYEQYF. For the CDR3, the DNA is TGTGCCAGCAGCCACATTCCTTCAGGGACAAACTACGAGCAGTACTTC.

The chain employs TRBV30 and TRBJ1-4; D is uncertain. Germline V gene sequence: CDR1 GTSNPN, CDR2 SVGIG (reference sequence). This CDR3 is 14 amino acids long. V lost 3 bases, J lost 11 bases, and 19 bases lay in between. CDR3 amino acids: CAWRGAGSLDKLFF. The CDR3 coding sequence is TGTGCCTGGAGGGGTGCGGGGTCCTTAGACAAACTGTTTTTT.

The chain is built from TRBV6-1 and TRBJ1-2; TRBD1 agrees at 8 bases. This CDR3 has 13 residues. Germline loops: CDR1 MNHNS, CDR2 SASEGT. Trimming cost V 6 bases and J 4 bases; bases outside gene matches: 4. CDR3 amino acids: CASRDRVIYGYTF. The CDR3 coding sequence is TGTGCCAGCAGGGACAGGGTCATCTATGGCTACACCTTC.

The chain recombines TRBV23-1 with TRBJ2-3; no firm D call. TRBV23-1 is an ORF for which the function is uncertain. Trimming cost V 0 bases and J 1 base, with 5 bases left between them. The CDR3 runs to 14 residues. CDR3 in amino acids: CASSQSPGTDTQYF. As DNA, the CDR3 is TGCGCCAGCAGTCAATCGCCAGGCACAGATACGCAGTATTTT.

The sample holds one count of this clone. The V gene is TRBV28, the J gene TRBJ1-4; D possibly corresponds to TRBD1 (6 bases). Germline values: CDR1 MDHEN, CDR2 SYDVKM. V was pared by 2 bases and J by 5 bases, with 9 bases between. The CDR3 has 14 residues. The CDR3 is CASSLEGGNEKLFF. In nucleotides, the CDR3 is TGTGCCAGCAGTTTAGAAGGGGGGAATGAAAAACTGTTTTTT.

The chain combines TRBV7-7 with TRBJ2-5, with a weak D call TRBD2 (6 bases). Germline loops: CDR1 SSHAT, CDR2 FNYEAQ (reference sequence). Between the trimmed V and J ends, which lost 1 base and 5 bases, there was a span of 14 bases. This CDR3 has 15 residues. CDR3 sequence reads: CASSLGTIRGETQYF. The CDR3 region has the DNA TGTGCCAGCAGCTTAGGGACTATCCGCGGGGAGACCCAGTACTTC.

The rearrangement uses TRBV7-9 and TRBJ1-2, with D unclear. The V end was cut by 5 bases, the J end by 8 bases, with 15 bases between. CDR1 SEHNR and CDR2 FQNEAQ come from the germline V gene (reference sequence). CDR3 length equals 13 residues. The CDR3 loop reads CASSPDDRGGYTF. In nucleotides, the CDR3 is TGTGCCAGCAGCCCCGATGACCGAGGGGGCTACACCTTC.

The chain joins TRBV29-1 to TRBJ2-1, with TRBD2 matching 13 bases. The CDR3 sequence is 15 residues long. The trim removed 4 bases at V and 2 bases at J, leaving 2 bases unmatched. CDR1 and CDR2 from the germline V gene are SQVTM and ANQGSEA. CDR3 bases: TGCAGCGTTGTCGGGACTAGCGGGACCTACAATGAGCAGTTCTTC. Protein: CSVVGTSGTYNEQFF.

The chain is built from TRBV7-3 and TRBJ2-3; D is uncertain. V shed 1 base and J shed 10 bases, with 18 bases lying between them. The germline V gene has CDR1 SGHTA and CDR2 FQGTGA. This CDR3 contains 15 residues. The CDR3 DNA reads TGTGCCAGCAGCTTAAGAGATTATGGGGATAATCCGCAGTATTTT. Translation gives CASSLRDYGDNPQYF.

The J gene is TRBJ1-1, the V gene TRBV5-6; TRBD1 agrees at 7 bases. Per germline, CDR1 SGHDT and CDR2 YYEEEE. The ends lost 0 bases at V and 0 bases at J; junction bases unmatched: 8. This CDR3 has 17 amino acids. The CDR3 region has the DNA TGTGCCAGCAGCTTGGCCAGGGGGAAGTCCATGAACACTGAAGCTTTCTTT. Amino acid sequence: CASSLARGKSMNTEAFF.

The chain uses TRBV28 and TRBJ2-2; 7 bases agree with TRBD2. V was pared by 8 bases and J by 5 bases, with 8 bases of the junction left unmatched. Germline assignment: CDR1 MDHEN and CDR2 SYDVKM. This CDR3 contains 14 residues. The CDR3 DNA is TGTGCCAGCGTAGGCGGGAGAAGTACCGGGGAGCTGTTTTTT. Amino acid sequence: CASVGGRSTGELFF.

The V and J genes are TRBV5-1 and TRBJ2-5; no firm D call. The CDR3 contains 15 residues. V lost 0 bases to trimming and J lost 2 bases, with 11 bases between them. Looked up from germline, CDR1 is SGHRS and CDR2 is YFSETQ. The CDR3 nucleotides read TGCGCCAGCAGCTTGGTGGCGCCAGGACAAGAGACCCAGTACTTC. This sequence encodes CASSLVAPGQETQYF. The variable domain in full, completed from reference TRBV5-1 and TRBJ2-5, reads KAGVTQTPRYLIKTRGQQVTLSCSPISGHRSVSWYQQTPGQGLQFLFEYFSETQRNKGNFPGRFSGRQFSNSRSEMNVSTLELGDSALYLCASSLVAPGQETQYFGPGTRLLVL.

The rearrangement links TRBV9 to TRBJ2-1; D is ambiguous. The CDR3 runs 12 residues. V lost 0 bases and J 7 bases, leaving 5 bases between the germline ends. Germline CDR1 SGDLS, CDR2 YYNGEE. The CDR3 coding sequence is TGTGCCAGCAGCGTAGCTCAGAATGAGCAGTTCTTC. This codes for CASSVAQNEQFF.

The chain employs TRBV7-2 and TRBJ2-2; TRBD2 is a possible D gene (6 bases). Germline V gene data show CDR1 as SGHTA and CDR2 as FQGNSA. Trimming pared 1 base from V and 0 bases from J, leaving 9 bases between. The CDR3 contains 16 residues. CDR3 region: CASSLGRGPNTGELFF. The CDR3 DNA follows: TGTGCCAGCAGCTTAGGGAGGGGTCCGAACACCGGGGAGCTGTTTTTT.

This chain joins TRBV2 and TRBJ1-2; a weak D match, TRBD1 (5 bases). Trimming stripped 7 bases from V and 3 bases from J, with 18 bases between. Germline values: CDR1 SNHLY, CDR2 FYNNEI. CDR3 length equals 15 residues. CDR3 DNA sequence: TGTGCCAGCACTACCAACCGTGGAGGGGACTATGGCTACACCTTC. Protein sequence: CASTTNRGGDYGYTF.

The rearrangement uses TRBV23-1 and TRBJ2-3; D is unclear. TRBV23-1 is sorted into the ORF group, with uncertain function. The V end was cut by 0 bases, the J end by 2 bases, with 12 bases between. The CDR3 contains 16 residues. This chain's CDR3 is CASSQSRMPVTDTQYF. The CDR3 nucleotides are TGCGCCAGCAGTCAATCGAGAATGCCGGTCACAGATACGCAGTATTTT.

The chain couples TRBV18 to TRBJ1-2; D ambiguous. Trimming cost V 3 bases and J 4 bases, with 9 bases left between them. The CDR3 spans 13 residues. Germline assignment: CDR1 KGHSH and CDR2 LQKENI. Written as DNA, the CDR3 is TGTGCCAGCTCACCCGATCGGACCTATGGCTACACCTTC. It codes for CASSPDRTYGYTF.

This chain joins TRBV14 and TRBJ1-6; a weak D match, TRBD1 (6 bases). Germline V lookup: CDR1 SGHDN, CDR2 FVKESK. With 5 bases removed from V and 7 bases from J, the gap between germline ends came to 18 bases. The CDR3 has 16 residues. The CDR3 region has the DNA TGTGCCAGCAGCATCAGACAGGTGCCTGGGAATTCACCCCTCCACTTT. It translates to CASSIRQVPGNSPLHF. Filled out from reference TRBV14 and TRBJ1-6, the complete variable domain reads EAGVTQFPSHSVIEKGQTVTLRCDPISGHDNLYWYRRVMGKEIKFLLHFVKESKQDESGMPNNRFLAERTGGTYSTLKVQPAELEDSGVYFCASSIRQVPGNSPLHFGNGTRLTVT.

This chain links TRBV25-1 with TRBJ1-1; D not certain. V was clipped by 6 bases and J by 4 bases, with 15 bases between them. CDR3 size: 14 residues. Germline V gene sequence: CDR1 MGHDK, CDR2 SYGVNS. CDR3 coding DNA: TGTGCCAGCAGCATCACCATATGGGGCACTGAAGCTTTCTTT. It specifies CASSITIWGTEAFF. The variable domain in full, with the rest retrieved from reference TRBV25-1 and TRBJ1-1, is EADIYQTPRYLVIGTGKKITLECSQTMGHDKMYWYQQDPGMELHLIHYSYGVNSTEKGDLSSESTVSRIRTEHFPLTLESARPSHTSQYLCASSITIWGTEAFFGQGTRLTVV.

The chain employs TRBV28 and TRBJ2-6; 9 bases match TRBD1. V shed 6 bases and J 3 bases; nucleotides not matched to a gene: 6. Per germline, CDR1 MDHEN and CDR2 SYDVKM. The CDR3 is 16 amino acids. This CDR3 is CASSLGTGFGANVLTF. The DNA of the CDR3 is TGTGCCAGCAGCCTCGGGACAGGGTTTGGGGCCAACGTCCTGACTTTC.